The next 14 T cell receptor beta chains were all read from a single sample in a study of PD-1 blockade in mismatch repair-deficient tumors. Assay: immunoSEQ multiplex PCR; the TCRdb copy retains only in-frame clones and omits some. The profile covers 75,000 to 85,000 clones, with approximately 81% appearing a single time and just over 2.5% taken by the ten largest. The sample here was peripheral blood, taken 12 weeks after starting pembrolizumab. Every receptor here comes from an adult with mismatch repair-deficient cancer.

The genes are TRBV19 and TRBJ2-7, with 12 bases lining up with TRBD2. V lost 1 base to trimming and J lost 2 bases; unmatched junction nucleotides: 0. CDR1 LNHDA and CDR2 SQIVND come from the germline V gene (reference sequence). The CDR3 is 15 amino acids. CDR3 loop: CASSIGTSGTYEQYF. CDR3 coding DNA: TGTGCCAGTAGTATAGGGACTAGCGGGACCTACGAGCAGTACTTC.

The rearrangement links TRBV7-9 to TRBJ2-1, with 9 positions matching TRBD1. The germline gives CDR1 SEHNR, CDR2 FQNEAQ (reference sequence). The CDR3 sequence is 16 residues long. V lost 6 bases, J lost 1 base, and 7 bases stayed unmatched. The CDR3, as DNA: TGTGCCAGCAGAGTACTAGGACAGGGGTCCTACAATGAGCAGTTCTTC. Translation gives CASRVLGQGSYNEQFF.

The rearrangement links TRBV29-1 to TRBJ1-5; TRBD1 matches 8 bases. Trimming removed 7 bases from V and 0 bases from J; junction bases left unmatched: 8. The CDR3 extends over 15 amino acids. Germline V gene data show CDR1 as SQVTM and CDR2 as ANQGSEA. CDR3 DNA: TGCAGCGCTAAAACAGGGGGTAGTAGCAATCAGCCCCAGCATTTT. Amino acid sequence: CSAKTGGSSNQPQHF.

The chain carries TRBV30 and TRBJ1-3, with 12 bases aligning to TRBD1. Germline V gives CDR1 GTSNPN, CDR2 SVGIG (reference sequence). The trim removed 5 bases at V and 0 bases at J, leaving 5 bases unmatched. This CDR3 is built from 16 residues. CDR3 DNA: TGTGCCTGGGGGGGACAGGGGGCCATCTCTGGAAACACCATATATTTT. Its protein product is CAWGGQGAISGNTIYF.

The genes are TRBV2 and TRBJ2-7; D might be TRBD1 (5 bases). The CDR3 spans 13 residues. From germline, CDR1 is SNHLY and CDR2 FYNNEI. The CDR3 reads CAHSRGSTYEQYF. CDR3 nucleotide sequence: TGTGCTCATAGTAGGGGTAGTACCTACGAGCAGTACTTC.

Ten or more counts support this clone. This rearrangement joins TRBV7-9 to TRBJ2-6; D might be TRBD1 or TRBD2, each matching 5 bases. Between the trimmed V and J ends, which lost 2 bases and 1 base, there was a span of 15 bases. The CDR3 length is 18 residues. Looked up from germline, CDR1 is SEHNR and CDR2 is FQNEAQ (reference sequence). The CDR3: CASSLLVTGGSGANVLTF. DNA of the CDR3: TGTGCCAGCAGCTTATTAGTGACTGGGGGTTCTGGGGCCAACGTCCTGACTTTC. The variable domain in full, completed from reference TRBV7-9 and TRBJ2-6, reads DTGVSQNPRHKITKRGQNVTFRCDPISEHNRLYWYRQTLGQGPEFLTYFQNEAQLEKSRLLSDRFSAERPKGSFSTLEIQRTEQGDSAMYLCASSLLVTGGSGANVLTFGAGSRLTVL.

The chain carries TRBV7-2 and TRBJ1-2; TRBD1 matches 7 bases. The V and J ends lost 5 bases and 6 bases, in that order; junction bases with no gene match: 12. The CDR3 consists of 15 residues. CDR1 SGHTA and CDR2 FQGNSA come from the germline V gene. The CDR3 region is CASSPALDRVNGYTF. Here the CDR3 DNA reads TGTGCCAGCAGCCCCGCTCTAGACAGGGTTAATGGCTACACCTTC.

The V gene is TRBV27, the J gene TRBJ1-5; the D gene is possibly TRBD1 (6 bases). CDR3 length: 17 residues. Germline CDR1 MNHEY, CDR2 SMNVEV (reference sequence). V lost 7 bases to trimming and J lost 6 bases, with 25 bases between them. The DNA for the CDR3 is TGTGCCAGCATATACGAGGGGGGCTCACGGGGTTTTCAGCCCCAGCATTTT. Translating it yields CASIYEGGSRGFQPQHF.

The chain is built from TRBV27 and TRBJ2-1, with D hard to call. CDR1 and CDR2 (germline): MNHEY, SMNVEV (reference sequence). The ends were cut back, 0 bases at V and 6 bases at J, with 3 bases in the middle. The CDR3 has 12 amino acids. CDR3 nucleotide sequence: TGTGCCAGCAGTTTATCCCGCAATGAGCAGTTCTTC. Protein: CASSLSRNEQFF.

The rearrangement links TRBV28 to TRBJ1-2; D perhaps matches TRBD1 (5 bases). The germline V gene encodes CDR1 MDHEN and CDR2 SYDVKM. Trimming took off 7 bases at V and 7 bases at J, with 16 bases between the two ends. There are 13 residues in the CDR3. The CDR3 nucleotides are TGTGCCAGCACCCCGGGGCTAAGGTTTGGCTACACCTTC. Translated, it gives CASTPGLRFGYTF.

V usage is TRBV7-3 and J usage is TRBJ2-5; 7 bases are shared with TRBD2. The CDR3 is made up of 13 amino acids. After removal of 5 bases from V and 4 bases from J, the junction contained 4 bases not matched to a gene. Germline CDR1 SGHTA, CDR2 FQGTGA. The CDR3 nucleotides read TGTGCCAGCAGCCCGGGGAGGGTAGAGACCCAGTACTTC. It codes for CASSPGRVETQYF.

The chain joins TRBV28 to TRBJ2-5, with 11 bases identical to TRBD1. Germline CDR1 and CDR2: MDHEN and SYDVKM. The V segment lost 6 bases and the J segment 2 bases; nucleotides outside the gene matches: 11. The CDR3 consists of 17 residues. The CDR3 bases are TGTGCCAGCAGCCTCCTCCGGGGGACAGGGGGACAAGAGACCCAGTACTTC. This codes for CASSLLRGTGGQETQYF.

This clone was counted between two and nine times. J is TRBJ1-3 and V is TRBV5-4, with D tentatively TRBD1 (6 bases). Germline-derived CDR1 and CDR2 are SGHNT and YYREEE (reference sequence). CDR3 length: 15 residues. Between the trimmed V and J ends, which lost 4 bases and 4 bases, there was a span of 15 bases. CDR3 nucleotides: TGTGCCAGCAGCCAAGATGAGGGGGGAGGAAACACCATATATTTT. Translated, it gives CASSQDEGGGNTIYF.

This clone is a singleton in its sample. The chain carries TRBV5-5 and TRBJ2-2, with 10 bases identical to TRBD1. The CDR3 consists of 15 residues. The trim removed 4 bases at V and 6 bases at J, leaving 6 bases unmatched. Germline V gene sequence: CDR1 SGHKS, CDR2 YYEKEE (reference sequence). The CDR3 is CASSQDRGVAGELFF. The DNA of the CDR3 is TGTGCCAGCAGCCAGGACAGGGGGGTAGCCGGGGAGCTGTTTTTT.